This T cell receptor (beta chain) comes out of a study of blood T cells in healthy people across ages. Worth noting for this clonotype: What it recognizes is unknown.

The CDR3 loop spans 14 amino acids. V lost 5 bases to trimming and J lost 9 bases; unmatched junction nucleotides: 6. Germline-derived CDR1 and CDR2 are LGHNT and FRNRAP. The authors ran a second PCR of roughly 6 to 12 cycles using a sample-barcoded 5' primer and a J-beta primer mix. One entry per CDR3 protein, called by TCRdb with MiXCR from the 5' RACE reads. The sample consists of around 600,000 distinct CDR3 sequences, 40% to 55% of them appearing once. General study results and limits: The long-lived group displayed more naive CD4+ cells, plus higher diversity, than the aged donors did. It was held that the diversity estimates obtained from one million T cells were underestimates.

The chain is built from TRBV12-5 and TRBJ2-1, with 11 bases matching TRBD1. Sample: blood. The origin of this receptor is a man older than 75 in good health. The CDR3 protein is CASGNGQGASEQFF. In DNA form, the CDR3 reads TGTGCTAGTGGTAACGGACAGGGGGCGAGTGAGCAGTTCTTC.